This T cell receptor (beta chain) comes out of a study of blood T cell repertoires in COVID-19. In the study overall: From T cells, B-cell-depleted T cells, or PBMCs came the material, which was cDNA or gDNA.

Per the original data handling: Nucleated cell number was recorded as an estimate derived from reference gene primer amplification. Sequencing was performed with immunoSEQ multiplex PCR; in TCRdb, only in-frame clones are kept and a portion is missing. V, J and clone size are taken as reported in that table, and D and trimming were inferred from the DNA itself. Of about 120,000 clones listed, 85% are singletons. The CDR3 has 17 amino acids. CDR1 is SGHRS, CDR2 YFSETQ, per germline. V lost 4 bases and J lost 6, with 25 bases in between. The origin of this receptor is a woman over 75 with acute or convalescent COVID-19. Sample: peripheral blood. The chain couples TRBV5-1 to TRBJ1-1, with D possibly TRBD1 on 5 matching bases. CDR3 sequence reads: CASSPAGGKGLGAEAFF. The CDR3, as DNA: TGCGCCAGCAGCCCGGCGGGAGGGAAGGGGCTGGGCGCTGAAGCTTTCTTT.